Following are 29 T cell receptor beta chains from one sample sequenced in a study of control samples from healthy donors and cancer patients. The protocol was immunoSEQ multiplex PCR, while the TCRdb copy is restricted to in-frame clones and leaves out a portion. The repertoire holds 60,000 to 75,000 clones, with about 89% as singletons. Sequenced material: PBMCs. The origin of the receptors is a woman in her 50s with head and neck cancer.

V gene TRBV5-1 combines with J gene TRBJ1-1; D remains ambiguous. Trimming stripped 4 bases from V and 4 bases from J, with 11 bases between. CDR1 and CDR2 from the germline V gene are SGHRS and YFSETQ. The CDR3 consists of 13 residues. In DNA, the CDR3 is TGCGCCAGCAGCACCGACGTAACCACTGAAGCTTTCTTT. This encodes CASSTDVTTEAFF.

This clone was seen just once. V usage is TRBV28 and J usage is TRBJ1-2; no clear D gene. CDR1 and CDR2 (germline): MDHEN, SYDVKM. The V gene lost 7 bases and the J gene lost 2 bases, with 11 bases spanning the gap. This CDR3 spans 13 amino acids. The DNA of the CDR3 is TGTGCCAGCATGTGGGGTACAAACTATGGCTACACCTTC. This encodes CASMWGTNYGYTF.

The J gene is TRBJ1-3, the V gene TRBV27; tentative D call: TRBD1 (5 bases). The CDR3 has 15 residues. Germline CDR1 and CDR2: MNHEY and SMNVEV (reference sequence). V lost 1 base and J lost 2, with 9 bases in between. CDR3 loop: CASSLYWGTGNTIYF. The CDR3 coding sequence is TGTGCCAGCAGTTTATATTGGGGGACTGGAAACACCATATATTTT.

The chain has TRBV14 and TRBJ2-1; D possibly matches TRBD1 or TRBD2 (5 bases each). CDR3 size: 14 residues. Germline CDR1 is SGHDN and CDR2 is FVKESK. The V gene lost 5 bases and the J gene lost 8 bases, with 16 bases spanning the gap. The DNA for the CDR3 is TGTGCCAGCAGCACCGGGACCTTCTTCGATGAGCAGTTCTTC. This translates into CASSTGTFFDEQFF.

The DNA of the CDR3 is TGTGCCAGCAGCAAACAGTCTTCCAGCACTAACTATGGCTACACCTTC. Its protein is CASSKQSSSTNYGYTF. V gene TRBV7-2 combines with J gene TRBJ1-2; D is unclear. From germline, CDR1 is SGHTA and CDR2 FQGNSA. V gave up 5 bases and J gave up 0 bases, with 16 bases separating them. The CDR3 is 16 residues long.

The rearrangement uses TRBV2 and TRBJ2-3; D is unresolved. In germline, CDR1 is SNHLY, CDR2 FYNNEI. CDR3 length equals 14 residues. The V end was cut by 8 bases, the J end by 6 bases, with 18 bases between. The CDR3: CASYPDPRADTQYF. The CDR3 DNA sequence: TGTGCCAGCTATCCGGACCCAAGAGCCGATACGCAGTATTTT.

This rearrangement joins TRBV25-1 to TRBJ1-2; D ambiguous. The CDR3 has 15 residues. Germline V gene data show CDR1 as MGHDK and CDR2 as SYGVNS. The V end lost 1 base, the J end lost 4 bases, and 13 bases lay between the germline ends. CDR3 nucleotides: TGTGCCAGCAGTGAATCTTCAGGTCGCCCCTATGGCTACACCTTC. This translates into CASSESSGRPYGYTF.

The rearrangement links TRBV12-3 or TRBV12-4 to TRBJ2-1; tentative D call: TRBD2 (6 bases). V lost 8 bases and J 4 bases, leaving 12 bases between the germline ends. This CDR3 contains 13 residues. The DNA of the CDR3 is TGTGCCAGCGGGACGGGGGATTACAATGAGCAGTTCTTC. It translates to CASGTGDYNEQFF.

The chain couples TRBV28 to TRBJ2-3; 12 bases match TRBD2. This CDR3 is built from 17 residues. Unmatched junction bases numbered 10, after V lost 9 bases and J lost 0 bases. CDR1 and CDR2 (germline): MDHEN, SYDVKM. As DNA, the CDR3 is TGTGCCAGTAGGATGACTAGCGGGGGCCTTAGCACAGATACGCAGTATTTT. Translating gives CASRMTSGGLSTDTQYF.

The rearrangement joins TRBV10-1 to TRBJ2-3; D remains ambiguous. Germline V gene data show CDR1 as WNHNN and CDR2 as SYGVQD (reference sequence). There are 14 residues in the CDR3. V lost 4 bases and J lost 4, with 12 bases in between. CDR3 residues: CASSGIVGPDTQYF. DNA for the CDR3: TGCGCCAGCAGTGGGATAGTCGGTCCAGATACGCAGTATTTT.

The chain couples TRBV18 to TRBJ2-5, with a possible D match to TRBD1 (6 bases). This CDR3 has 14 amino acids. Trimming removed 6 bases at V and 5 bases at J, with 16 bases between. CDR1 is KGHSH and CDR2 is LQKENI in the germline V gene. DNA of the CDR3: TGTGCCAGCTCGGGTCAACAGGGTTCGGAGACCCAGTACTTC. Its translation: CASSGQQGSETQYF.

The chain joins TRBV5-1 to TRBJ1-6; 10 bases are shared with TRBD1. There are 15 residues in the CDR3. CDR1 SGHRS and CDR2 YFSETQ come from the germline V gene. The V gene end was trimmed by 4 bases and the J gene end by 7 bases; junction bases not matched to a gene: 5. CDR3 sequence: CASSPTGGGNSPLHF. CDR3 DNA: TGCGCCAGCAGCCCGACAGGGGGCGGCAATTCACCCCTCCACTTT. Full variable domain (remainder filled in from reference TRBV5-1 and TRBJ1-6): KAGVTQTPRYLIKTRGQQVTLSCSPISGHRSVSWYQQTPGQGLQFLFEYFSETQRNKGNFPGRFSGRQFSNSRSEMNVSTLELGDSALYLCASSPTGGGNSPLHFGNGTRLTVT.

This chain joins TRBV2 and TRBJ2-7; D is undetermined. V was clipped by 1 base and J by 3 bases, with 7 bases between them. The CDR3 extends over 13 amino acids. Per the germline V gene, CDR1 is SNHLY and CDR2 is FYNNEI. The CDR3: CASSEGQLYEQYF. CDR3 coding DNA: TGTGCCAGCAGTGAAGGGCAGCTCTACGAGCAGTACTTC.

The chain combines TRBV19 with TRBJ2-3; 12 nucleotides agree with TRBD2. Unmatched junction bases numbered 5, after V lost 10 bases and J lost 3 bases. CDR3 length equals 14 residues. Germline V lookup: CDR1 LNHDA, CDR2 SQIVND (reference sequence). As DNA, the CDR3 is TGTGCCACGACTAGCGGGGGCGCGACAGATACGCAGTATTTT. The encoded protein is CATTSGGATDTQYF.

This clone was recorded once. The sample has other DNA sequences that encode this CDR3 too. The chain recombines TRBV5-1 with TRBJ2-7, with 11 bases identical to TRBD2. With 4 bases clipped from V and 7 bases from J, the junction kept 10 bases outside the gene matches. The germline CDR1 and CDR2 sequences are SGHRS and YFSETQ. This CDR3 contains 15 residues. The CDR3 DNA sequence: TGCGCCAGCAGCCTAATAGCGGGGGGGTCGAGGGAGCAGTACTTC. Translating it yields CASSLIAGGSREQYF.

The chain is built from TRBV5-1 and TRBJ1-3; no clear D. The CDR3 is 16 residues long. Germline V gives CDR1 SGHRS, CDR2 YFSETQ. V lost 1 base to trimming and J lost 4 bases, with 15 bases between them. This CDR3 reads CASSLWGDLEGNTIYF. CDR3 sequence (DNA): TGCGCCAGCAGCTTGTGGGGTGATTTGGAGGGAAACACCATATATTTT. Supplemented by reference TRBV5-1 and TRBJ1-3, the full variable domain reads KAGVTQTPRYLIKTRGQQVTLSCSPISGHRSVSWYQQTPGQGLQFLFEYFSETQRNKGNFPGRFSGRQFSNSRSEMNVSTLELGDSALYLCASSLWGDLEGNTIYFGEGSWLTVV.

This chain connects TRBV30 to TRBJ1-4, with D perhaps TRBD1 (6 bases). There are 15 residues in the CDR3. Germline assignment: CDR1 GTSNPN and CDR2 SVGIG (reference sequence). V lost 2 bases and J lost 14, with 24 bases in between. The CDR3 is CAWSPNRAYGSDLFF. CDR3 nucleotide sequence: TGTGCCTGGAGTCCAAACAGGGCCTACGGTAGTGATCTGTTTTTT.

This chain joins TRBV27 and TRBJ1-6; no firm D call. The CDR3 contains 14 residues. V gave up 7 bases and J gave up 6 bases, with 13 bases separating them. Germline CDR1 and CDR2: MNHEY and SMNVEV (reference sequence). The CDR3 sequence: CASTSRQVNSPLHF. CDR3 nucleotides: TGTGCCAGCACCTCACGCCAGGTTAATTCACCCCTCCACTTT.

This chain links TRBV28 with TRBJ2-7; 12 bases map to TRBD1. CDR3 size: 15 residues. The junction had 4 bases not matched to a gene; V was cut back by 2 bases and J by 5 bases. CDR1 is MDHEN and CDR2 is SYDVKM in the germline V gene. CDR3 sequence: CASSLIGTGGHEQYF. CDR3 nucleotides: TGTGCCAGCAGTTTAATCGGGACAGGGGGCCACGAGCAGTACTTC.

The chain recombines TRBV7-2 with TRBJ1-1; D remains unclear. This CDR3 comprises 14 residues. The germline V and J ends were trimmed by 1 base and 1 base, with 7 bases remaining between them. Germline CDR1 reads SGHTA; CDR2 reads FQGNSA. The CDR3 DNA sequence: TGTGCCAGCAGCTTAGTAGAGAGGAACACTGAAGCTTTCTTT. It encodes CASSLVERNTEAFF.

The V call is TRBV2, the J call TRBJ2-1, with D unclear. V lost 6 bases and J lost 5, with 17 bases in between. Germline V CDR1 and CDR2: SNHLY, FYNNEI. The CDR3 sequence is 15 residues long. The CDR3 coding sequence is TGTGCCAGCAGCCCTTTGGTCTCGGGCAACAATGAGCAGTTCTTC. This translates into CASSPLVSGNNEQFF.

Notes on this clone: Other DNA variants within this sample encode the same CDR3. V gene TRBV15 combines with J gene TRBJ2-7; the D gene is possibly TRBD1 (6 bases). V was clipped by 2 bases and J by 6 bases, with 20 bases between them. CDR3 length: 16 residues. The germline CDR1 and CDR2 sequences are LNHNV and YYDKDF (reference sequence). Written as DNA, the CDR3 is TGTGCCACCAGCAGATTCGGGGTTTCCCAGGGGAGCGAGCAGTACTTC. It translates to CATSRFGVSQGSEQYF.

The chain employs TRBV3-1 (or the pseudogene TRBV3-2) and TRBJ2-7; D is undetermined. CDR3 length: 14 residues. Germline V gene sequence: CDR1 LGHDT, CDR2 YNNKEL (reference sequence). V lost 1 base and J 0 bases, leaving 7 bases between the germline ends. CDR3 DNA: TGTGCCAGCAGCCAAGGGCCTAGCTCCTACGAGCAGTACTTC. This translates into CASSQGPSSYEQYF.

V gene TRBV5-8 combines with J gene TRBJ1-2; 9 bases are a match to TRBD1. Germline V lookup: CDR1 SGHTS, CDR2 YDEGEE. V trimming: 4 bases; J trimming: 10 bases; junction bases outside the gene matches: 8. This CDR3 contains 13 residues. The CDR3 DNA reads TGTGCCAGCAGCCGGGACAGGGATTCTCCCTACACCTTC. This gives the protein CASSRDRDSPYTF.

V and J are TRBV5-6 and TRBJ1-1; 7 positions agree with TRBD1. The CDR3 has 12 residues. After removal of 2 bases from V and 11 bases from J, the junction contained 6 bases not matched to a gene. The germline gives CDR1 SGHDT, CDR2 YYEEEE. CDR3 DNA: TGTGCCAGCAGCTTCCTTGACAGGGCGGCTTTCTTT. This sequence encodes CASSFLDRAAFF.

V and J are TRBV7-9 and TRBJ1-1, with a possible D match to TRBD1 (5 bases). V shed 4 bases and J shed 6 bases, with 9 bases lying between them. CDR1 SEHNR and CDR2 FQNEAQ come from the germline V gene (reference sequence). CDR3 length: 12 amino acids. The CDR3, as DNA: TGTGCCAGCAGCTCTGGGGCCGCTGAAGCTTTCTTT. Residues: CASSSGAAEAFF.

The chain links TRBV11-3 to TRBJ1-3; D gene uncertain. Germline-derived CDR1 and CDR2 are SGHNT and YENEEA. The CDR3 is made up of 15 amino acids. Trimming took 1 base from V and 0 from J, leaving 7 bases between them. CDR3 residues: CASSLGTTSGNTIYF. DNA for the CDR3: TGTGCCAGCAGCTTAGGAACTACCTCTGGAAACACCATATATTTT.

The rearrangement links TRBV7-2 to TRBJ1-3, with D unclear. Germline CDR1 SGHTA, CDR2 FQGNSA. The CDR3 has 12 amino acids. With 1 base removed from V and 4 bases from J, the gap between germline ends came to 2 bases. The CDR3 bases are TGTGCCAGCAGCTTAGGGGGAAACACCATATATTTT. This codes for CASSLGGNTIYF. The full variable domain, completed using reference TRBV7-2 and TRBJ1-3, is GAGVSQSPSNKVTEKGKDVELRCDPISGHTALYWYRQSLGQGLEFLIYFQGNSAPDKSGLPSDRFSAERTGGSVSTLTIQRTQQEDSAVYLCASSLGGNTIYFGEGSWLTVV.

The chain carries TRBV10-1 and TRBJ1-3; 7 bases line up with TRBD1. CDR3 length: 20 residues. Germline V lookup: CDR1 WNHNN, CDR2 SYGVQD (reference sequence). J lost 0 bases, V lost 0 bases, and 14 bases had no gene match. CDR3 coding DNA: TGCGCCAGCAGTGAGTCCCCCACTCCGATGACAGGGAGCTCTGGAAACACCATATATTTT. Translated: CASSESPTPMTGSSGNTIYF.